The 5 T cell receptor beta chains below were found in one sample sequenced in a study of massively parallel sequencing of T cell beta chains. TCRdb itself ran the 5' RACE reads through MiXCR, one entry per CDR3 protein. The sample lists roughly 4,000 distinct CDR3 sequences, 35% to 45% occurring once. The sample taken for sequencing was commercial RNA from peripheral blood pooled from many donors. These receptors all come from a pool of human donors in good health; the sample was commercial RNA pooled from many donors.

V is TRBV3-1 and J is TRBJ2-5; unclear D gene. CDR3 length: 13 amino acids. Germline V gene sequence: CDR1 LGHDT, CDR2 YNNKEL (reference sequence). The V gene lost 4 bases and the J gene lost 2 bases, with 8 bases spanning the gap. The CDR3 DNA reads as TGTGCCAGCAGCCGCCGGCCTCAAGAGACCCAGTACTTC. This encodes CASSRRPQETQYF.

This chain joins TRBV5-1 and TRBJ2-5; D call uncertain. V was pared by 3 bases and J by 3 bases, with 15 bases between. In germline, CDR1 is SGHRS, CDR2 YFSETQ. The CDR3 is 15 amino acids. The chain's CDR3 is CASSSPGGSEETQYF. DNA for the CDR3: TGCGCCAGCAGCTCTCCCGGCGGTTCGGAAGAGACCCAGTACTTC.

This chain links TRBV5-1 with TRBJ1-1; D is ambiguous. Trimming shortened V by 0 bases and J by 1 base, and 7 bases separated the two germline ends. This CDR3 spans 14 amino acids. The germline gives CDR1 SGHRS, CDR2 YFSETQ. The CDR3 loop is CASSLANPNTEAFF. CDR3 DNA: TGCGCCAGCAGCTTGGCAAACCCGAACACTGAAGCTTTCTTT.

V usage is TRBV6-2 or TRBV6-3 and J usage is TRBJ1-3; D possibly corresponds to TRBD1 (5 bases). The V gene lost 5 bases and the J gene lost 6 bases, with 14 bases spanning the gap. Germline loops: CDR1 MNHEY, CDR2 SVGEGT. The CDR3 runs to 14 residues. The CDR3 is CASSRTGTANTIYF. DNA of the CDR3: TGTGCCAGCAGTCGAACCGGGACGGCAAACACCATATATTTT.

V is TRBV6-4 and J is TRBJ1-1; D is possibly TRBD1 (6 bases). The CDR3 covers 13 residues. Germline V lookup: CDR1 MRHNA, CDR2 SNTAGT. Trimming took 6 bases from V and 6 from J, leaving 14 bases between them. CDR3 residues: CASRDRTTSEAFF. The CDR3 DNA follows: TGTGCCAGCAGAGACAGGACTACGTCTGAAGCTTTCTTT.